The 2 T cell receptor beta chains below all came from one sample that was sequenced in a study of CXCR3-negative and CXCR3-positive naive CD8 T cells. No antigen has been identified for these receptors. Study findings and constraints: Naive cells positive for CXCR3 carried more hydrophobic TRB CDR3s than CXCR3-negative ones.

In preparing the TRB cDNA libraries, 5' RACE with UMI labels was used. TCRdb reworked the 5' RACE reads into one entry per CDR3 protein, no DNA. The sample has about 150,000 distinct CDR3 sequences. The sample was naive CXCR3+ CD8+ T cells from blood. Subset here: CD45RO-CCR7+CD27+CD95- naive CD8+ T cells expressing CXCR3 (TNR3+). The source is a human donor in good health. Some clones in this sample may be carry-over from other donors' samples.

This chain links TRBV27 with TRBJ1-5; with no DNA, the TCRdb D assignment of TRBD1 cannot be verified. The CDR3 length is 16 residues. The germline V gene has CDR1 MNHEY and CDR2 SMNVEV (reference sequence). The CDR3: CASSLYGDRGHQPQHF.

V gene TRBV4-1 combines with J gene TRBJ2-5. This CDR3 comprises 13 residues. Germline CDR1 reads MGHRA; CDR2 reads YSYEKL. The CDR3 protein is CASSQGFQETQYF.